These T cell receptor beta chains were read from a single sample in a study of blood T cell repertoires in COVID-19. TCRdb keeps only in-frame clones here, not all; method: immunoSEQ multiplex PCR. The sample holds some 300,000 clones, 80% to 90% seen once. The sequencing sample was made of peripheral blood. All receptors derive from a woman between 65 and 79 years old with COVID-19, enrolled during active disease. CDR3s leave out the opening cysteine and the closing phenylalanine or tryptophan.

v_call	j_call	cdr3_aa
TRBV5-1	TRBJ2-6	ASSLAEGQSTSGANVLT
TRBV5-1	TRBJ2-7	ASSLGRSSYEQY
TRBV19	TRBJ2-1	ASSILAGGLNEQF
TRBV4-3	TRBJ2-3	ASSQDRLAGGTLADTQY
TRBV5-6	TRBJ2-7	ASSLDTGDLSYEQY
TRBV5-1	TRBJ2-2	ASRNRVDTGELF
TRBV5-1	TRBJ2-1	ASSLALRYNEQF
TRBV5-1	TRBJ2-1	ASSFGSVQGKLWQF
TRBV4-1	TRBJ1-2	ASSQDWGQPYGYT
TRBV7-3	TRBJ1-2	ASSLKGGFGYT
TRBV7-9	TRBJ1-1	ASSSRVEAF
TRBV30	TRBJ2-7	AWTRTGFEQY
TRBV5-1	TRBJ2-1	ASSSSGLAGGNEQF
TRBV19	TRBJ1-2	ASSIEGSYGYT